This paragraph reports one T cell receptor (beta chain). The CDR3 runs to 18 residues. Trimming removed 1 base from V and 5 bases from J; junction bases left unmatched: 12. Germline V gives CDR1 LGHNA, CDR2 YSLEER. Here immunoSEQ multiplex PCR was the method, and the copy in TCRdb shows in-frame clones only, minus some. The data hold approximately 160,000 clones, with 70% to 90% observed a single time. The data were taken from a study of cytomegalovirus exposure and HLA in healthy donors. Sequences were obtained from PBMCs. The TCR sequence derives from a woman younger than 45 in good health and CMV-seronegative. The chain couples TRBV4-3 to TRBJ1-4, with 8 positions matching TRBD1. CDR3 coding DNA: TGCGCCAGCAGCCAAGCAAGAAGCCGGACAGGGAAGAATGAAAAACTGTTTTTT. Its protein product is CASSQARSRTGKNEKLFF.